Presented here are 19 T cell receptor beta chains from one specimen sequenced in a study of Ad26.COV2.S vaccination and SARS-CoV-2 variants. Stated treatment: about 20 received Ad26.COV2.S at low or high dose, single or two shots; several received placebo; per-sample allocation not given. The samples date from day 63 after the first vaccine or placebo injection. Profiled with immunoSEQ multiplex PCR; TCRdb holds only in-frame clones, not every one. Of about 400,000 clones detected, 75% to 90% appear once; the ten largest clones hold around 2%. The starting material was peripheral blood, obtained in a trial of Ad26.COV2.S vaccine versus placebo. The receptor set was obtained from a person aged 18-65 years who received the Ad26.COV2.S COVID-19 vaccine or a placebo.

This chain's CDR3 is CASSQDPGEHQPQHF. CDR3 in DNA: TGCGCCAGCAGCCAAGACCCAGGGGAGCATCAGCCCCAGCATTTT. V usage is TRBV4-1 and J usage is TRBJ1-5, with D possibly being TRBD1 (6 bases). Trimming stripped 0 bases from V and 5 bases from J, with 11 bases between. This CDR3 contains 15 residues. The germline V gene encodes CDR1 MGHRA and CDR2 YSYEKL.

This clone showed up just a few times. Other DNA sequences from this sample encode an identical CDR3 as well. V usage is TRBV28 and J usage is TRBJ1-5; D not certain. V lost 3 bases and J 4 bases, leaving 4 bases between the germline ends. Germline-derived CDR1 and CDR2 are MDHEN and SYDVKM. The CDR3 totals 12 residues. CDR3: CASSFGNQPQHF. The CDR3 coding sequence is TGTGCCAGCAGTTTCGGTAATCAGCCCCAGCATTTT.

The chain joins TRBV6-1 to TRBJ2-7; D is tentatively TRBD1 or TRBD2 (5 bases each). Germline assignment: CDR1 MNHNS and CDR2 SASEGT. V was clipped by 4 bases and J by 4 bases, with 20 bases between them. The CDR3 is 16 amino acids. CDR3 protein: CASSAGTSWQRYEQYF. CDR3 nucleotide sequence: TGTGCCAGCAGTGCGGGGACCTCCTGGCAGAGGTACGAGCAGTACTTC.

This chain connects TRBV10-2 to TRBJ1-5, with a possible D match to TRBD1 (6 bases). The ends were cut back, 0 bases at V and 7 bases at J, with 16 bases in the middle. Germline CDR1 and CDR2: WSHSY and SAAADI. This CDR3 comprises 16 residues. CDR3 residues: CASSESGKGENQPQHF. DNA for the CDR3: TGCGCCAGCAGTGAGTCAGGGAAGGGGGAAAACCAGCCCCAGCATTTT.

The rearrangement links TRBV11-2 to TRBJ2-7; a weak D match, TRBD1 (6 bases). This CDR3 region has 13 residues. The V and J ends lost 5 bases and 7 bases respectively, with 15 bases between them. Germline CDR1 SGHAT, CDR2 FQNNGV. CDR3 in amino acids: CASSHHRVREQYF. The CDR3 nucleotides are TGTGCCAGCAGCCATCACAGGGTGCGGGAGCAGTACTTC.

The CDR3, as DNA: TGTGCCAGCAGTCAAACGAACGGTCCGGACAGGTTACAAGAGACCCAGTACTTC. Protein product: CASSQTNGPDRLQETQYF. The chain uses TRBV27 and TRBJ2-5, with 7 bases fitting TRBD1. Per germline, CDR1 MNHEY and CDR2 SMNVEV (reference sequence). V shed 5 bases, J shed 2 bases, and the junction held 17 bases outside the gene matches. This CDR3 is built from 18 residues.

In DNA form, the CDR3 reads TGTGCCAGCAGCTTCCAAACCGGGACCTACGAGCAGTACTTC. It codes for CASSFQTGTYEQYF. The chain is built from TRBV7-2 and TRBJ2-7; tentatively, D is TRBD2 (5 bases). The germline V and J ends were trimmed by 3 bases and 2 bases, with 11 bases remaining between them. CDR3 length equals 14 residues. Germline V CDR1 and CDR2: SGHTA, FQGNSA.

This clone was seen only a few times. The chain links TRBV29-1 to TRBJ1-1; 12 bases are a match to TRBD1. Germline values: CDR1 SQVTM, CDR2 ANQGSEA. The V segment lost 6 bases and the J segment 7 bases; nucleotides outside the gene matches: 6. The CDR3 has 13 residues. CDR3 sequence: CSVGDRGLLEAFF. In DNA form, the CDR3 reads TGCAGCGTGGGGGACAGGGGGCTACTTGAAGCTTTCTTT.

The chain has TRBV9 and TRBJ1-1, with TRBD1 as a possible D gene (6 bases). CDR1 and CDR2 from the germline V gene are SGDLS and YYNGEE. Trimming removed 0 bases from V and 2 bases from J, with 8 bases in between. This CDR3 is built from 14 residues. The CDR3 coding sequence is TGTGCCAGCAGCGTAGTACAGGGTAACACTGAAGCTTTCTTT. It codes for CASSVVQGNTEAFF.

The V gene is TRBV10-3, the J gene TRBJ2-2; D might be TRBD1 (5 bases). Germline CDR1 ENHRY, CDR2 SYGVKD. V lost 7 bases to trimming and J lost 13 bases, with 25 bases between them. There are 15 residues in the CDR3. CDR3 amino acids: CAITPDPGTGRGLFF. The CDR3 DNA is TGTGCCATCACGCCCGACCCCGGTACAGGCCGTGGGCTGTTTTTT.

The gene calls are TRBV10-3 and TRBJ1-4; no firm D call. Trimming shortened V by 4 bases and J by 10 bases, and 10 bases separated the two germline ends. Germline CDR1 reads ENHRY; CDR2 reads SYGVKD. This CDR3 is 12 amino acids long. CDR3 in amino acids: CAISGPGLKLFF. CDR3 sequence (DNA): TGTGCCATCAGTGGTCCAGGTCTAAAACTGTTTTTT.

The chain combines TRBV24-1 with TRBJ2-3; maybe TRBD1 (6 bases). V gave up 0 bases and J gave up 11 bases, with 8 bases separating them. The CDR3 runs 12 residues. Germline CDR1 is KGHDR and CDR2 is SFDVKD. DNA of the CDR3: TGTGCCACCAGTGATTTGGGCAGGGGGCAGTATTTT. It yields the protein CATSDLGRGQYF.

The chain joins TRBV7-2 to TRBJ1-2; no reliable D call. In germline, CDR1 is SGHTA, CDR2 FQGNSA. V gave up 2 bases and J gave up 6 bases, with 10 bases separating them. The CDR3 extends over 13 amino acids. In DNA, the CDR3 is TGTGCCAGCAGCTTAATAGGGCTCGATGGCTACACCTTC. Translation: CASSLIGLDGYTF.

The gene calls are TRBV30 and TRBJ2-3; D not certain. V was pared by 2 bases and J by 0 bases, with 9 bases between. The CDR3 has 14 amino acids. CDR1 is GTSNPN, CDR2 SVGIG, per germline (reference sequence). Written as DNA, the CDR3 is TGTGCCTGGAGTCTCCGAATTAGCACAGATACGCAGTATTTT. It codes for CAWSLRISTDTQYF.

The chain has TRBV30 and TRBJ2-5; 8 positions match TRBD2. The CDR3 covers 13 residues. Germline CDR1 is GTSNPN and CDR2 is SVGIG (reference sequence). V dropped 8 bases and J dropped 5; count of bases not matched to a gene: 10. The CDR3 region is CALSGGSLETQYF. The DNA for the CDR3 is TGTGCCCTCAGCGGGGGATCCCTGGAGACCCAGTACTTC.

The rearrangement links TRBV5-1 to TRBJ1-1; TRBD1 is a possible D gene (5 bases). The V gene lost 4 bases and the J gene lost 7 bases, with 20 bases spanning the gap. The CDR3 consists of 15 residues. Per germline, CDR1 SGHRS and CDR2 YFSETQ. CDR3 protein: CASSLEWTAGGEAFF. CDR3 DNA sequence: TGCGCCAGCAGCCTGGAATGGACCGCGGGGGGTGAAGCTTTCTTT.

CDR3 DNA: TGTGCCAGCAGCTTCAGACGGACCTCTGGAAACACCATATATTTT. It specifies CASSFRRTSGNTIYF. The chain employs TRBV7-2 and TRBJ1-3; D remains ambiguous. The CDR3 runs to 15 residues. Trimming shortened V by 3 bases and J by 0 bases, and 9 bases separated the two germline ends. Germline V gene sequence: CDR1 SGHTA, CDR2 FQGNSA.

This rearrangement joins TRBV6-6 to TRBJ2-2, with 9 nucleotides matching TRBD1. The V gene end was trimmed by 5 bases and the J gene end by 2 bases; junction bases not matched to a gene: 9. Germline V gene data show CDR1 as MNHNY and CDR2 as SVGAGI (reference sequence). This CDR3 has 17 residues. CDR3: CASSPGQGLSNTGELFF. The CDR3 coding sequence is TGTGCCAGCAGTCCCGGACAGGGGCTTAGTAACACCGGGGAGCTGTTTTTT.

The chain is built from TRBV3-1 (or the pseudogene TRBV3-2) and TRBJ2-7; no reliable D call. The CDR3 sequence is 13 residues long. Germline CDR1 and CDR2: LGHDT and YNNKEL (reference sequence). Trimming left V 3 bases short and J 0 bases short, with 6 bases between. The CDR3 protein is CASSQVSSYEQYF. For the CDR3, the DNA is TGTGCCAGCAGCCAGGTGAGCTCCTACGAGCAGTACTTC.